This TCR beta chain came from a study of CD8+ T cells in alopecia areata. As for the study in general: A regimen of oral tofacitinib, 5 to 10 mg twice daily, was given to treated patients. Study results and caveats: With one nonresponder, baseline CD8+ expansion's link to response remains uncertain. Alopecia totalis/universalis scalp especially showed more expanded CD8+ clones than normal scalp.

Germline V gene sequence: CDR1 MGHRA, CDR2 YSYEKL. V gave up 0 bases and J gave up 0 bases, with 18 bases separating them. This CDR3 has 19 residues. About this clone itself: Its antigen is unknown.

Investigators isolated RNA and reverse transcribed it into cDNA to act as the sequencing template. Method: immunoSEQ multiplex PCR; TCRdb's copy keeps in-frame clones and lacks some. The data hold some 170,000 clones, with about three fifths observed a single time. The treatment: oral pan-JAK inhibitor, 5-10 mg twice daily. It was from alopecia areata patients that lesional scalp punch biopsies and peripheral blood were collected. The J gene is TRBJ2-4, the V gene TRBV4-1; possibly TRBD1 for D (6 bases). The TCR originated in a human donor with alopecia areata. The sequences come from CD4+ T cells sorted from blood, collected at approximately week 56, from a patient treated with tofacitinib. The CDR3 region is CASSQDPTGTRLAKNIQYF. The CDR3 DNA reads TGCGCCAGCAGCCAAGATCCCACAGGGACAAGACTAGCCAAAAACATTCAGTACTTC.